These 16 T cell receptor beta chains came from one sample sequenced in a study of cytomegalovirus exposure and HLA in healthy donors. Method: immunoSEQ multiplex PCR; TCRdb's copy keeps in-frame clones and lacks some. The data contain some 72,000 clones, 90% to 97% of them singletons. Sequenced sample: PBMCs. The receptors stem from a man aged 18 to 30 in good health and CMV-seropositive.

This clone was detected only once. This sequence joins TRBV4-2 and TRBJ2-1; 9 bases map to TRBD1. Germline V gene data show CDR1 as LGHNA and CDR2 as YNFKEQ. V lost 0 bases, J lost 7 bases, and 7 bases stayed unmatched. The CDR3 consists of 16 residues. CDR3 loop: CASSQEPGTGRNEQFF. The CDR3 DNA follows: TGTGCCAGCAGCCAAGAACCAGGGACAGGGAGGAATGAGCAGTTCTTC.

The chain links TRBV11-3 to TRBJ2-1; 7 bases align to TRBD2. CDR3 size: 16 residues. V was clipped by 5 bases and J by 7 bases; unmatched bases: 14. Germline CDR1 is SGHNT and CDR2 is YENEEA. Written as DNA, the CDR3 is TGTGCCAGCAGCCCCTCCTTCGCGGGAGATGGTAATGAGCAGTTCTTC. Residues: CASSPSFAGDGNEQFF.

This chain links TRBV27 with TRBJ2-6; D not resolved. Trimming pared 3 bases from V and 0 bases from J, leaving 3 bases between. CDR1 MNHEY and CDR2 SMNVEV come from the germline V gene (reference sequence). CDR3 size: 14 residues. CDR3: CASSFSSGANVLTF. Written as DNA, the CDR3 is TGTGCCAGCAGTTTCTCCTCTGGGGCCAACGTCCTGACTTTC. Full variable domain (missing parts from reference TRBV27 and TRBJ2-6): EAQVTQNPRYLITVTGKKLTVTCSQNMNHEYMSWYRQDPGLGLRQIYYSMNVEVTDKGDVPEGYKVSRKEKRNFPLILESPSPNQTSLYFCASSFSSGANVLTFGAGSRLTVL.

V and J are TRBV29-1 and TRBJ2-1; tentatively, D is TRBD2 (5 bases). Trimming cost V 7 bases and J 9 bases, with 19 bases left between them. The CDR3 totals 13 residues. Germline V gene lookup returns CDR1 SQVTM and CDR2 ANQGSEA. CDR3 amino acids: CSARGGESGEQFF. In DNA, the CDR3 is TGCAGCGCCCGAGGTGGGGAGTCGGGTGAGCAGTTCTTC.

The chain uses TRBV5-6 and TRBJ1-1; 8 positions match TRBD1. CDR1 and CDR2 from the germline V gene are SGHDT and YYEEEE. The CDR3 spans 17 residues. V gave up 0 bases and J gave up 7 bases; unmatched junction bases: 14. The chain's CDR3 is CASSLGTRTGWEDEAFF. CDR3 nucleotide sequence: TGTGCCAGCAGCTTGGGGACCCGGACAGGGTGGGAGGATGAAGCTTTCTTT.

The CDR3 sequence: CASSLTENYGYTF. CDR3 coding DNA: TGTGCCAGCAGCTTAACGGAGAACTATGGCTACACCTTC. The chain links TRBV7-6 to TRBJ1-2; D is unclear. V lost 2 bases, J lost 2 bases, and 6 bases lay in between. The CDR3 is 13 residues long. Germline V gene sequence: CDR1 SGHVS, CDR2 FNYEAQ.

This clone is a singleton in its sample. V gene TRBV7-2 combines with J gene TRBJ2-3; 8 positions agree with TRBD1. Trimming took 4 bases from V and 6 from J; bases not matched to a gene: 6. The CDR3 is made up of 14 amino acids. The V gene's germline CDR1 is SGHTA and CDR2 FQGNSA. The CDR3 nucleotides read TGTGCCAGCAGCTGGCAGGGGGCCGGGGATACGCAGTATTTT. Translated: CASSWQGAGDTQYF.

The sample holds one count of this clone. The chain links TRBV29-1 to TRBJ2-7; TRBD1 is a possible D gene (5 bases). Germline CDR1 reads SQVTM; CDR2 reads ANQGSEA. The CDR3 is 12 residues long. The V and J ends lost 6 bases and 2 bases respectively, with 11 bases between them. CDR3 region: CSVETDTYEQYF. The CDR3 nucleotides read TGCAGCGTCGAGACGGACACCTACGAGCAGTACTTC.

Only one count was recorded for this clone. The rearrangement uses TRBV9 and TRBJ1-1; the D is unclear. Deletions cut 4 bases from V and 10 bases from J, with 14 bases between. The CDR3 loop spans 12 amino acids. Germline V gene data show CDR1 as SGDLS and CDR2 as YYNGEE. Here the CDR3 reads CASSQIEGVAFF. CDR3 nucleotide sequence: TGTGCCAGCAGCCAAATCGAGGGAGTAGCTTTCTTT.

This chain connects TRBV7-9 to TRBJ2-1, with 10 bases aligning to TRBD2. J lost 7 bases, V lost 5 bases, and 11 bases had no gene match. The CDR3 loop spans 16 amino acids. Germline V lookup: CDR1 SEHNR, CDR2 FQNEAQ (reference sequence). The CDR3 protein is CASSPRSGRVSNEQFF. The CDR3 nucleotides are TGTGCCAGCAGCCCCCGAAGCGGGAGGGTGTCTAATGAGCAGTTCTTC.

The chain combines TRBV5-1 with TRBJ1-1, with D possibly matching TRBD1 (5 bases). Germline values: CDR1 SGHRS, CDR2 YFSETQ. Trimming stripped 9 bases from V and 3 bases from J, with 15 bases between. CDR3 length: 13 amino acids. CDR3 DNA: TGCGCCACCAGGCGGGGCCGGGACACTGAAGCTTTCTTT. This translates into CATRRGRDTEAFF. The complete variable domain, with remaining parts taken from reference TRBV5-1 and TRBJ1-1, reads KAGVTQTPRYLIKTRGQQVTLSCSPISGHRSVSWYQQTPGQGLQFLFEYFSETQRNKGNFPGRFSGRQFSNSRSEMNVSTLELGDSALYLCATRRGRDTEAFFGQGTRLTVV.

The CDR3 region has the DNA TGTGCCAGCAAGCTCAGGGAGGGCAATGAGCAGTTCTTC. It translates to CASKLREGNEQFF. The V and J genes are TRBV6-5 and TRBJ2-1; 7 bases match TRBD2. The CDR3 covers 13 residues. Germline values: CDR1 MNHEY, CDR2 SVGAGI. J gave up 6 bases and V 7 bases, and 6 bases lay outside the gene matches.

V and J are TRBV10-3 and TRBJ1-1; D uncertain. Trimming removed 4 bases at V and 1 base at J, with 4 bases between. Germline CDR1 ENHRY, CDR2 SYGVKD. This CDR3 spans 12 amino acids. The CDR3 region has the DNA TGTGCCATCAGTGCCCAGAACACTGAAGCTTTCTTT. Protein: CAISAQNTEAFF.

In this sample, this clone turned up once. The chain links TRBV5-6 to TRBJ1-5; D remains unclear. Trimming took 0 bases from V and 6 from J, leaving 7 bases between them. Germline values: CDR1 SGHDT, CDR2 YYEEEE. CDR3 length: 13 residues. Written as DNA, the CDR3 is TGTGCCAGCAGCTTGGGAGGGATTCAGCCCCAGCATTTT. This translates into CASSLGGIQPQHF.

This chain connects TRBV6-5 to TRBJ2-7, with 10 bases fitting TRBD1. Germline-derived CDR1 and CDR2 are MNHEY and SVGAGI. CDR3 length equals 14 residues. V dropped 4 bases and J dropped 2; count of bases not matched to a gene: 2. This chain's CDR3 is CASSFGTGAYEQYF. In DNA, the CDR3 is TGTGCCAGCAGTTTCGGGACAGGGGCCTACGAGCAGTACTTC.

This rearrangement joins TRBV7-9 to TRBJ2-5, with TRBD1 matching 9 bases. CDR1 and CDR2 (germline): SEHNR, FQNEAQ (reference sequence). This CDR3 is 16 amino acids long. V was pared by 5 bases and J by 5 bases, with 12 bases of the junction left unmatched. CDR3 amino acids: CASSPKRDRDLETQYF. CDR3 nucleotides: TGTGCCAGCAGCCCAAAAAGGGACAGGGATTTGGAGACCCAGTACTTC. The complete variable domain, with remaining parts taken from reference TRBV7-9 and TRBJ2-5, reads DTGVSQNPRHKITKRGQNVTFRCDPISEHNRLYWYRQTLGQGPEFLTYFQNEAQLEKSRLLSDRFSAERPKGSFSTLEIQRTEQGDSAMYLCASSPKRDRDLETQYFGPGTRLLVL.